Listed here are 7 T cell receptor beta chains from one sample, sequenced in a study of post-analysis software for immune sequencing data. The study's findings and limits: In patients, TRBV5-6, TRBV5-1 and TRBV20-1 belonged to four or five TRBV segments found more frequently than in controls.

Presence of unique molecular identifiers characterized the TCR beta cDNA libraries. Using its own MiXCR run on the PCR reads, TCRdb lists one record per CDR3 protein. The table lists more than 450,000 distinct CDR3 sequences, around a third of them singletons. For these receptors, no antigen is known. The sequenced sample was blood. These receptors were collected from a girl aged 2 to 17 with multiple sclerosis.

This chain links TRBV6-5 with TRBJ2-2, with TRBD1 identical over 7 bases. Trimming at V came to 6 bases and at J to 3 bases, leaving 7 bases not matched to a gene. The CDR3 consists of 15 residues. Germline CDR1 MNHEY, CDR2 SVGAGI. CDR3 DNA sequence: TGTGCCAGCAGCAAGGGACAGCAGTACACCGGGGAGCTGTTTTTT. The encoded protein is CASSKGQQYTGELFF.

This clonotype was detected only a few times. V is TRBV7-9 and J is TRBJ1-2, with D maybe TRBD1 (5 bases). V lost 1 base, J lost 6 bases, and 12 bases lay in between. Germline V lookup: CDR1 SEHNR, CDR2 FQNEAQ (reference sequence). CDR3 length: 14 residues. DNA for the CDR3: TGTGCCAGCAGCTTAGACGGTCCGACAGATGGCTACACCTTC. The encoded protein is CASSLDGPTDGYTF.

The chain combines TRBV28 with TRBJ1-1; the D gene is possibly TRBD1 (6 bases). V was pared by 5 bases and J by 3 bases, with 10 bases between. This CDR3 spans 13 amino acids. Germline V CDR1 and CDR2: MDHEN, SYDVKM. The CDR3 loop is CASSTPGDTEAFF. In DNA, the CDR3 is TGTGCCAGCAGTACACCAGGGGACACTGAAGCTTTCTTT. Complete variable domain (other parts from reference TRBV28 and TRBJ1-1): DVKVTQSSRYLVKRTGEKVFLECVQDMDHENMFWYRQDPGLGLRLIYFSYDVKMKEKGDIPEGYSVSREKKERFSLILESASTNQTSMYLCASSTPGDTEAFFGQGTRLTVV.

There are a few counts of this clonotype. The V and J genes are TRBV20-1 and TRBJ2-5; the D call may be TRBD1 or TRBD2 (6 bases each). The end of the DNA fits TRBJ2-7 better, so the J call may be wrong. This CDR3 is built from 17 residues. Germline V CDR1 and CDR2: DFQATT, SNEGSKA (reference sequence). The CDR3 coding sequence is TGCAGTGCTCCAGACAGCGGGTTGGCGGGACACGCCTACGAGCAGTACTTC. Protein sequence: CSAPDSGLAGHAYEQYF.

This clonotype was observed a few times. The gene calls are TRBV3-1 and TRBJ2-5, with 7 bases fitting TRBD2. CDR1 is LGHDT, CDR2 YNNKEL, per germline (reference sequence). V lost 7 bases and J lost 4; bases outside the gene matches: 6. This CDR3 is 13 amino acids long. CDR3 loop: CASNTRGVETQYF. The CDR3 nucleotides are TGTGCCAGCAACACACGGGGGGTAGAGACCCAGTACTTC.

The CDR3 bases are TGTGCCAGCAGTGAATATAAAAGGAATGGCTACACCTTC. Amino acid sequence: CASSEYKRNGYTF. The gene calls are TRBV25-1 and TRBJ1-2, with unresolved D. Germline V CDR1 and CDR2: MGHDK, SYGVNS. The CDR3 runs 13 residues. V was trimmed by 0 bases and J by 6 bases, leaving 8 bases between them.

This clonotype has just a few counts. The gene calls are TRBV3-1 and TRBJ2-5; the D gene is possibly TRBD2 (6 bases). V was clipped by 4 bases and J by 2 bases, with 14 bases between them. Germline V gene data show CDR1 as LGHDT and CDR2 as YNNKEL (reference sequence). The CDR3 spans 15 residues. The CDR3 region is CASSPSLGGQETQYF. CDR3 coding DNA: TGTGCCAGCAGCCCAAGTCTCGGGGGTCAAGAGACCCAGTACTTC.